This is a list of T cell receptor beta chains from one sample in a study of T cells in Graves' hyperthyroidism and ophthalmopathy. TCRdb recomputed calls from the multiplex PCR reads with MiXCR, one row per CDR3 protein. Seen here are about 37,000 distinct CDR3 sequences, under 60% observed once, and the top ten hold under 20%. The sample consisted of blood. Receptor source: a man aged 40-49 years with Graves' ophthalmopathy. Each CDR3 is given with its conserved first and last residue. D genes are given only for firm matches.

TRBJ2-5	TRBV12-3/TRBV12-4	14	-	CASSLNPEGETQYF
TRBJ2-1	TRBV2	15	-	CASSERDGERGEQFF
TRBJ1-1	TRBV5-1	16	TRBD1	CASSLDQGAVSTEAVF
TRBJ2-3	TRBV24-1	14	TRBD1	CATSDRQGTDTQYF
TRBJ2-3	TRBV5-1	15	TRBD1	CASSSGTGGEDTQYF
TRBJ1-2	TRBV5-1	13	-	CASSQPGQGNHTF
TRBJ1-5	TRBV20-1	15	TRBD1	CSARVRTGETQPQHF
TRBJ1-6	TRBV12-3/TRBV12-4	13	-	CASSLSWNSPLHF
TRBJ2-7	TRBV7-2	11	-	CACSRREEQYF
TRBJ2-1	TRBV29-1	13	-	CSAPSPSGHEQFF
TRBJ2-5	TRBV3-1	15	TRBD1	CASSQVHRGEETQYF
TRBJ2-1	TRBV5-1	13	-	CASSENEGDEQFF
TRBJ1-2	TRBV20-1	13	TRBD1	CSASVRDSSGYTF
TRBJ2-2	TRBV20-1	14	-	CSALLRGSTGELFF
TRBJ2-1	TRBV15	10	-	CATSRNEQFF
TRBJ1-2	TRBV19	14	TRBD1	CASRSWDRTYGYTF
TRBJ2-7	TRBV10-3	16	TRBD1	CAISDPQGTTSYEQYF
TRBJ2-7	TRBV25-1	22	-	CASSFYICSARDLLDRPYEQYF
TRBJ2-1	TRBV19	16	TRBD2	CASSLIRGRSYNEQFF
TRBJ2-1	TRBV9	15	-	CASSEAKGRGDTQFF
TRBJ1-5	TRBV24-1	16	TRBD1	CATSDSGTGAGQPQHF
TRBJ2-7	TRBV19	15	TRBD1	CASSHTGTGAYEQYF
TRBJ1-5	TRBV29-1	12	TRBD1	CSVTTGGQPQHF
TRBJ1-1	TRBV2	11	-	CASSEGGEAFF
TRBJ2-7	TRBV6-5	11	TRBD1	CDSSPGQRMYF
TRBJ2-7	TRBV19	14	-	CASKVAVASYEQYF
TRBJ2-1	TRBV5-4	16	TRBD2	CASSLGLAGPYNEQFF
TRBJ1-4	TRBV7-9	17	TRBD1	CASSLSGRGRLNEKLFF
TRBJ1-1	TRBV7-3	13	-	CASSFQGNTEAFF
TRBJ1-6	TRBV20-1	14	-	CSARPPIGNSPLHF
TRBJ2-7	TRBV7-2	13	-	CASSLSPQYEWYF
TRBJ2-5	TRBV6-4	13	-	CASSDRGGETQYF
TRBJ2-2	TRBV20-1	15	-	CSARVNSIKTRKLFF
TRBJ2-7	TRBV28	13	-	CASRTGPTHELYF
TRBJ2-5	TRBV7-2	13	-	CASSLAVGETQYF
TRBJ2-7	TRBV11-1	15	-	CASSLGTSRVYEQYF